These T cell receptor beta chains were read from a single sample in a study of T cells after posttransplantation cyclophosphamide. Clones were read by immunoSEQ multiplex PCR, and TCRdb kept only the in-frame ones, dropping some. In the table there are roughly 30,000 clones, roughly 91% of which are singletons. Sequencing was performed on naive CD4+ T cells sorted from blood. All receptors derive from a man aged 30 to 39 in good health and a related stem cell transplant donor. Both conserved end residues are part of each CDR3.

TRBV7-2	TRBJ1-6	CASSFPRDRDNSPLHF
TRBV5-1	TRBJ1-6	CASSKTGNNSPLHF
TRBV4-1	TRBJ2-1	CASSPKELAGSEQFF
TRBV10-1	TRBJ1-2	CASSADRGRDYGYTF
TRBV6-5	TRBJ1-3	CASSPGQGWNTIYF
TRBV9	TRBJ2-5	CASSSAGVSQETQYF
TRBV7-9	TRBJ2-3	CASSLGDGGAPHDTQYF
TRBV10-3	TRBJ1-2	CAISRDSDYGYTF
TRBV9	TRBJ1-2	CASSVGSVLYGYTF
TRBV11-2	TRBJ2-4	CASSYRTGLSIQYF
TRBV7-2	TRBJ1-6	CASSSRQGASSYNSPLHF
TRBV12-5	TRBJ2-5	CASGLYEETQYF
TRBV5-4	TRBJ2-7	CASSRAGQGASEQYF
TRBV5-1	TRBJ1-2	CASSLEAAGANYGYTF
TRBV7-6	TRBJ1-5	CASSGWGVNQPQHF
TRBV5-6	TRBJ1-2	CASSPPQATHGYTF
TRBV28	TRBJ2-7	CASSRDIYEQYF
TRBV2	TRBJ1-6	CASSLQGPYNSPLHF
TRBV28	TRBJ2-1	CASSFRGNEQFF
TRBV5-1	TRBJ2-1	CASSLARADEQFF
TRBV5-1	TRBJ1-1	CASSLAGSGTEAFF
TRBV5-5	TRBJ2-7	CASSFLYRGQKSGEQYF
TRBV15	TRBJ2-6	CATSRDRGASSGANVLTF
TRBV19	TRBJ2-7	CASSSGDQQYF
TRBV7-2	TRBJ1-4	CASKYFQGNLFF
TRBV6-1	TRBJ2-7	CASRLGGVRYEQYF
TRBV19	TRBJ1-6	CASSYRGESPLHF
TRBV7-8	TRBJ1-5	CASSLGVGAGLSNQPQHF
TRBV4-1	TRBJ1-5	CASSQDQARGNQPQHF
TRBV5-4	TRBJ2-2	CASSFPNPTENTGELFF
TRBV19	TRBJ1-6	CASNNRGNNSPLHF
TRBV18	TRBJ1-5	CASSPLSGGGGNQPQHF
TRBV5-4	TRBJ1-1	CASSLVGGNTEAFF
TRBV4-3	TRBJ2-5	CASSQWTSGETQYF
TRBV27	TRBJ2-7	CASSGRAPKGPYEQYF
TRBV6-6	TRBJ1-2	CASSYSSGGTGYTF
TRBV9	TRBJ2-5	CASSETGWVEETQYF
TRBV5-1	TRBJ2-3	CASSTRLATSTDTQYF
TRBV4-3	TRBJ1-4	CASSQDLVVREKLFF
TRBV5-6	TRBJ2-1	CASSLGLAGDNEQFF
TRBV7-6	TRBJ2-3	CASGGLLGGTDTQYF
TRBV5-1	TRBJ2-7	CASSEGGGTYEQYF
TRBV18	TRBJ1-1	CASSVIGGQEAFF
TRBV9	TRBJ1-2	CASSVAAGVPYYGYTF
TRBV4-1	TRBJ1-4	CASSQDWRTNEKLFF